This paragraph covers one T cell receptor beta chain sequence. Its antigen remains unidentified. The CDR3 has 11 amino acids. Trimming took 6 bases from V and 4 from J, leaving 8 bases between them. The germline gives CDR1 DFQATT, CDR2 SNEGSKA (reference sequence). Both 60 Vbeta primers and 13 Jbeta primers went into the PCR. Profiling relied on immunoSEQ multiplex PCR, and the TCRdb table lists in-frame clones only, not all of them. The sample includes about 130,000 clones, roughly 70% of them seen just once. The data belong to a study of cytomegalovirus exposure and HLA in healthy donors. General observations from the study: V- and J-gene trimming in TCR beta was tied to a missense DCLRE1C variant by an analysis performed later.

The sequenced sample was PBMCs. V and J are TRBV20-1 and TRBJ2-3; D is unresolved. The clonotype was recovered from a man between 18 and 35 years old in good health and CMV-seropositive. The CDR3 DNA reads as TGCAGTGCGTTTCGGGCAGATACGCAGTATTTT. As protein: CSAFRADTQYF.